The text below deals with one T cell receptor (beta chain). Seattle patient enrollment occurred during active infection, with longitudinal follow-up thereafter. Original processing methods: Estimates of nucleated cell counts were drawn from the amplification of reference gene primers. Produced via immunoSEQ multiplex PCR; TCRdb's table is partial and in-frame only. Clone size and the V and J calls come from that table; the DNA yielded D and trimming. The table shows more than 250,000 clones, with approximately 90% occurring only once. The CDR3 length is 15 residues. Germline V lookup: CDR1 MGHRA, CDR2 YSYEKL. V lost 4 bases, J lost 5 bases, and 18 bases lay in between. The entry originates in a study of blood T cell repertoires in COVID-19.

The source material was peripheral blood. This sequence was found in a woman between 50 and 59 years old with COVID-19, enrolled during active disease. This chain links TRBV4-1 with TRBJ2-7; tentative D call: TRBD1 (6 bases). CDR3 sequence: CASSLPGQRGDEQYF. In DNA, the CDR3 is TGCGCCAGCAGCCTGCCGGGACAAAGGGGCGACGAGCAGTACTTC.